Below, 20 T cell receptor beta chains from the same sample are listed, as sequenced in a study of shared clonotypes between healthy human individuals. Some clones are missing from TCRdb's copy, which holds only in-frame ones; the method was immunoSEQ multiplex PCR. The sample records roughly 2,000,000 clones, 90% to 95% being singletons. CD45RO negativity and positive selection for CCR7 defined naive CD8 cells, a population that excluded terminally differentiated effector memory CD45RA+ cells. Sequenced material: naive CD8+ T cells from PBMCs. The receptors were gathered from a man between 18 and 35 years old in good health. Some clones in this sample may be carry-over from other donors' samples.

This rearrangement joins TRBV6-5 to TRBJ2-1, with 8 bases fitting TRBD2. This CDR3 comprises 13 residues. J gave up 6 bases and V 6 bases, and 4 bases lay outside the gene matches. Germline CDR1 is MNHEY and CDR2 is SVGAGI. The CDR3 is CASSDGGANEQFF. In nucleotides, the CDR3 is TGTGCCAGCAGCGACGGGGGGGCCAATGAGCAGTTCTTC.

This sequence joins TRBV4-2 and TRBJ2-7; TRBD1 or TRBD2 may be the D gene (5 bases each). This CDR3 spans 15 amino acids. V dropped 3 bases and J dropped 2 bases, with 14 bases sitting between them. Germline assignment: CDR1 LGHNA and CDR2 YNFKEQ. The chain's CDR3 is CASSHRGTSTYEQYF. DNA for the CDR3: TGTGCCAGCAGCCACCGAGGGACGTCCACCTACGAGCAGTACTTC.

This clone was detected only once. The chain recombines TRBV7-9 with TRBJ2-5; no reliable D call. V dropped 2 bases and J dropped 4 bases, with 8 bases sitting between them. This CDR3 comprises 13 residues. Germline lookup yields CDR1 SEHNR and CDR2 FQNEAQ (reference sequence). The CDR3 DNA reads as TGTGCCAGCAGCTTAATTCTCCCAGAGACCCAGTACTTC. It translates to CASSLILPETQYF.

The rearrangement links TRBV7-9 to TRBJ1-5; unclear D gene. The V gene's germline CDR1 is SEHNR and CDR2 FQNEAQ (reference sequence). Between the trimmed V and J ends, which lost 5 bases and 4 bases, there was a span of 15 bases. The CDR3 runs to 15 residues. CDR3 DNA: TGTGCCAGCAGCCACGAACCTGACACGAATCAGCCCCAGCATTTT. Protein product: CASSHEPDTNQPQHF.

The chain employs TRBV5-1 and TRBJ1-1; the D is unclear. This CDR3 has 14 residues. The V end was cut by 4 bases, the J end by 4 bases, with 14 bases between. Germline assignment: CDR1 SGHRS and CDR2 YFSETQ. The CDR3 sequence: CASSPPERLTEAFF. In DNA, the CDR3 is TGCGCCAGCAGCCCGCCGGAGAGGCTCACTGAAGCTTTCTTT.

This chain uses TRBV7-6 with TRBJ1-4, with D possibly matching TRBD1 (5 bases). CDR3 length: 16 amino acids. Trimming left V 5 bases short and J 3 bases short, with 16 bases between. Per the germline V gene, CDR1 is SGHVS and CDR2 is FNYEAQ. The CDR3 is CASSPTPSGANEKLFF. The DNA of the CDR3 is TGTGCCAGCAGCCCAACCCCATCGGGGGCTAATGAAAAACTGTTTTTT.

The CDR3 DNA sequence: TGCGCCAGCAGCGAGGGACCCAATGAGCAGTTCTTC. It codes for CASSEGPNEQFF. The chain carries TRBV5-1 and TRBJ2-1; perhaps D is TRBD1 or TRBD2 (5 bases each). V lost 4 bases to trimming and J lost 6 bases, with 8 bases between them. There are 12 residues in the CDR3. Germline V CDR1 and CDR2: SGHRS, YFSETQ.

V gene TRBV4-2 combines with J gene TRBJ2-7; no reliable D call. CDR1 and CDR2 from the germline V gene are LGHNA and YNFKEQ. With 0 bases removed from V and 6 bases from J, the gap between germline ends came to 18 bases. This CDR3 spans 16 amino acids. The CDR3 is CASSQDYEALAPEQYF. The CDR3 DNA is TGTGCCAGCAGCCAAGATTACGAGGCCCTGGCCCCCGAGCAGTACTTC.

This chain connects TRBV4-3 to TRBJ1-1; 8 nucleotides line up with TRBD1. The CDR3 length is 17 residues. V lost 0 bases to trimming and J lost 1 base; unmatched junction nucleotides: 7. CDR1 LGHNA and CDR2 YSLEER come from the germline V gene. Written as DNA, the CDR3 is TGCGCCAGCAGCCAAGATCCCCAGACAGGGGAGAACACTGAAGCTTTCTTT. Amino acids: CASSQDPQTGENTEAFF.

This chain joins TRBV7-6 and TRBJ2-7; 9 nucleotides align to TRBD2. The CDR3 covers 15 residues. The V and J ends lost 4 bases and 4 bases, in that order; junction bases with no gene match: 8. Germline V gene data show CDR1 as SGHVS and CDR2 as FNYEAQ. CDR3 DNA sequence: TGTGCCAGCAGCTCCATAGCGGGGGAGGCGTACGAGCAGTACTTC. Its protein is CASSSIAGEAYEQYF.

About this clone: The sample holds other DNA sequences that translate to the same CDR3. The V gene is TRBV5-1, the J gene TRBJ1-1; D is unresolved. The CDR3 consists of 13 residues. The V and J ends lost 4 bases and 4 bases respectively, with 11 bases between them. CDR1 is SGHRS, CDR2 YFSETQ, per germline. CDR3 sequence (DNA): TGCGCCAGCAGCCCATCAGGAGGCACTGAAGCTTTCTTT. Encoded protein: CASSPSGGTEAFF.

In this sample, this clone turned up once. The V and J genes are TRBV5-6 and TRBJ2-4, with TRBD2 matching 10 bases. Germline V gene data show CDR1 as SGHDT and CDR2 as YYEEEE. CDR3 length: 16 amino acids. The V gene end was trimmed by 4 bases and the J gene end by 2 bases; junction bases not matched to a gene: 6. CDR3 in amino acids: CASSLELAGTKNIQYF. CDR3 bases: TGTGCCAGCAGCCTGGAACTAGCGGGAACCAAAAACATTCAGTACTTC. Full variable domain (missing parts from reference TRBV5-6 and TRBJ2-4): DAGVTQSPTHLIKTRGQQVTLRCSPKSGHDTVSWYQQALGQGPQFIFQYYEEEERQRGNFPDRFSGHQFPNYSSELNVNALLLGDSALYLCASSLELAGTKNIQYFGAGTRLSVL.

As concerns this clone: This CDR3 is also generated by other DNA sequences in the sample. The chain uses TRBV27 and TRBJ2-7; TRBD2 might be the D (6 bases). This CDR3 is built from 13 residues. The germline V gene has CDR1 MNHEY and CDR2 SMNVEV (reference sequence). V was pared by 6 bases and J by 3 bases, with 12 bases between. The CDR3 region has the DNA TGTGCCAGCAGGGGTAGCGGAGACTACGAGCAGTACTTC. Protein sequence: CASRGSGDYEQYF.

V usage is TRBV7-6 and J usage is TRBJ2-7; 11 nucleotides line up with TRBD2. With V trimmed by 4 bases and J by 6 bases, 14 bases remained unmatched. The germline V gene encodes CDR1 SGHVS and CDR2 FNYEAQ. The CDR3 runs 17 residues. CDR3: CASSWDSGRAVSREQYF. CDR3 nucleotide sequence: TGTGCCAGCAGCTGGGATAGCGGGAGGGCCGTTTCACGCGAGCAGTACTTC.

This clone has only one observation. The rearrangement links TRBV4-1 to TRBJ1-4; D unresolved. The CDR3 totals 16 residues. V was cut by 1 base and J by 8 bases, with 17 bases left in between. Germline CDR1 reads MGHRA; CDR2 reads YSYEKL. In DNA form, the CDR3 reads TGCGCCAGCAGCCAAGGGGCCTCCCCGATGAGGGAAAAACTGTTTTTT. This encodes CASSQGASPMREKLFF.

V and J are TRBV10-3 and TRBJ2-7; weak D call: TRBD1 (6 bases). This CDR3 is built from 13 residues. V dropped 6 bases and J dropped 1 base, with 10 bases sitting between them. CDR1 ENHRY and CDR2 SYGVKD come from the germline V gene. CDR3 sequence: CAISKDSSYEQYF. For the CDR3, the DNA is TGTGCCATCAGCAAGGACAGTTCCTACGAGCAGTACTTC.

The genes are TRBV13 and TRBJ2-7, with 12 bases that match TRBD2. Trimming cost V 4 bases and J 4 bases; bases outside gene matches: 20. Germline V gene sequence: CDR1 PRHDT, CDR2 FYEKMQ (reference sequence). The CDR3 runs 20 residues. CDR3 region: CASSSTNYSPSGRAFYEQYF. The CDR3 nucleotides are TGTGCCAGCAGCTCCACGAATTACAGCCCTAGCGGGAGGGCCTTTTACGAGCAGTACTTC.

This clone appeared a single time. This chain joins TRBV27 and TRBJ2-2; 7 bases line up with TRBD1. This CDR3 spans 17 amino acids. V lost 5 bases to trimming and J lost 6 bases; unmatched junction nucleotides: 15. Germline-derived CDR1 and CDR2 are MNHEY and SMNVEV (reference sequence). The CDR3 bases are TGTGCCAGCAGTCCGGTGACAGGGATGGGCAGCGCCGGGGAGCTGTTTTTT. It yields the protein CASSPVTGMGSAGELFF.

This chain joins TRBV6-1 and TRBJ2-7; a possible D gene is TRBD1 (6 bases). The CDR3 spans 13 residues. Germline V gene data show CDR1 as MNHNS and CDR2 as SASEGT. The ends were cut back, 6 bases at V and 4 bases at J, with 13 bases in the middle. The CDR3 reads CASRGGVGYEQYF. CDR3 bases: TGTGCCAGCAGAGGGGGTGTCGGGTACGAGCAGTACTTC.

In nucleotides, the CDR3 is TGTGCCAGCAGGGGGACTAGCGGTAATTACGAGCAGTACTTC. It specifies CASRGTSGNYEQYF. The J gene is TRBJ2-7, the V gene TRBV7-9; 11 bases align to TRBD2. The ends lost 6 bases at V and 4 bases at J; junction bases unmatched: 5. Germline CDR1 and CDR2: SEHNR and FQNEAQ (reference sequence). This CDR3 spans 14 amino acids. Drawing the rest from reference TRBV7-9 and TRBJ2-7, the complete variable domain is DTGVSQNPRHKITKRGQNVTFRCDPISEHNRLYWYRQTLGQGPEFLTYFQNEAQLEKSRLLSDRFSAERPKGSFSTLEIQRTEQGDSAMYLCASRGTSGNYEQYFGPGTRLTVT.